The 31 T cell receptor beta chains below come from one sample, sequenced in a study of beta chain features in type 1 diabetes. cDNA synthesis used the whole RNA isolate, giving expressed TCRB sequences. TCRdb keeps only in-frame clones here, not all; method: immunoSEQ multiplex PCR. Of about 250,000 clones listed, over 12% were seen once; the top ten hold about 0.03%. Material for sequencing was naive CD4+ T cells from blood. The receptors stem from a middle-aged woman in good health.

The rearrangement links TRBV7-9 to TRBJ1-1, with D possibly matching TRBD1 (6 bases). Trimming shortened V by 1 base and J by 2 bases, and 8 bases separated the two germline ends. CDR1 SEHNR and CDR2 FQNEAQ come from the germline V gene (reference sequence). This CDR3 region has 14 residues. CDR3 DNA: TGTGCCAGCAGCTTAGAGGGGGACAACACTGAAGCTTTCTTT. This encodes CASSLEGDNTEAFF.

The chain combines TRBV29-1 with TRBJ2-3, with TRBD2 identical over 14 bases. Germline trimming cut 6 bases from V and 9 bases from J; bases unmatched to any gene: 8. The CDR3 totals 14 residues. The germline gives CDR1 SQVTM, CDR2 ANQGSEA. CDR3 sequence reads: CSVETSGGAGTQYF. The CDR3, as DNA: TGCAGCGTCGAGACTAGCGGGGGGGCCGGCACGCAGTATTTT.

The sample holds a few counts of this clone. The CDR3 sequence: CASSLGQRGTQTQYF. DNA of the CDR3: TGTGCCAGCAGCTTAGGCCAGCGGGGGACCCAGACCCAGTACTTC. This chain joins TRBV7-2 and TRBJ2-5, with 8 bases matching TRBD2. The CDR3 runs 15 residues. J lost 6 bases, V lost 1 base, and 7 bases had no gene match. Germline V gene data show CDR1 as SGHTA and CDR2 as FQGNSA.

This clone has a handful of counts. This chain uses TRBV2 with TRBJ2-1; 11 bases map to TRBD2. This CDR3 is built from 14 residues. From germline, CDR1 is SNHLY and CDR2 FYNNEI. V was pared by 4 bases and J by 9 bases, with 5 bases of the junction left unmatched. This chain's CDR3 is CASSVLAGGREQFF. The CDR3 region has the DNA TGTGCCAGCAGTGTTTTAGCGGGGGGGCGTGAGCAGTTCTTC.

The V call is TRBV28, the J call TRBJ1-2; a weak D match, TRBD1 (5 bases). This CDR3 has 14 amino acids. Germline lookup yields CDR1 MDHEN and CDR2 SYDVKM. With 6 bases removed from V and 4 bases from J, the gap between germline ends came to 15 bases. CDR3 amino acids: CASRFPTGFYGYTF. The CDR3 DNA follows: TGTGCCAGCAGATTCCCAACAGGTTTCTATGGCTACACCTTC.

The rearrangement joins TRBV6-5 to TRBJ1-4, with D possibly being TRBD1 (5 bases). CDR1 and CDR2 from the germline V gene are MNHEY and SVGAGI. The CDR3 is 11 amino acids. The V end lost 8 bases, the J end lost 12 bases, and 13 bases lay between the germline ends. CDR3 amino acids: CASEAIGELFF. DNA of the CDR3: TGTGCCAGCGAGGCAATAGGGGAACTGTTTTTT.

This clone appeared a few times. The chain is built from TRBV10-3 and TRBJ2-7, with 11 bases lining up with TRBD2. CDR3 length: 15 amino acids. Trimming cost V 10 bases and J 0 bases; bases outside gene matches: 8. The V gene's germline CDR1 is ENHRY and CDR2 SYGVKD. CDR3 nucleotide sequence: TGTGCCACCCGACCTAGCGGGGGGACCTCCTACGAGCAGTACTTC. Encoded protein: CATRPSGGTSYEQYF.

The genes are TRBV4-2 and TRBJ2-2, with D perhaps TRBD2 (5 bases). Looked up from germline, CDR1 is LGHNA and CDR2 is YNFKEQ. Trimming stripped 0 bases from V and 6 bases from J, with 8 bases between. CDR3 length: 14 residues. CDR3 in DNA: TGTGCCAGCAGCCAAGATGGCGGGTCCGGGGAGCTGTTTTTT. This gives the protein CASSQDGGSGELFF.

This clone was picked up a small number of times. V gene TRBV29-1 combines with J gene TRBJ1-1; D uncertain. Trimming removed 5 bases from V and 1 base from J, with 11 bases in between. This CDR3 region has 13 residues. Germline CDR1 SQVTM, CDR2 ANQGSEA. The CDR3 bases are TGCAGCGTTTCTGGTCCGGGGAACACTGAAGCTTTCTTT. This codes for CSVSGPGNTEAFF. The variable domain in full, completed from reference TRBV29-1 and TRBJ1-1, reads SAVISQKPSRDICQRGTSLTIQCQVDSQVTMMFWYRQQPGQSLTLIATANQGSEATYESGFVIDKFPISRPNLTFSTLTVSNMSPEDSSIYLCSVSGPGNTEAFFGQGTRLTVV.

This clone was seen more than once but under ten times. V gene TRBV9 combines with J gene TRBJ1-2; TRBD1 agrees at 7 bases. The V segment lost 0 bases and the J segment 4 bases; nucleotides outside the gene matches: 3. Germline CDR1 is SGDLS and CDR2 is YYNGEE. CDR3 size: 14 residues. The CDR3 bases are TGTGCCAGCAGCGTAGGGACAGGACCCTATGGCTACACCTTC. Translated: CASSVGTGPYGYTF.

The genes are TRBV9 and TRBJ2-7; 7 nucleotides match TRBD1. CDR3 size: 14 residues. CDR1 is SGDLS, CDR2 YYNGEE, per germline. J gave up 3 bases and V 3 bases, and 6 bases lay outside the gene matches. The CDR3 DNA follows: TGTGCCAGCAGCGGCCGGGACAGACACTACGAGCAGTACTTC. Amino acid sequence: CASSGRDRHYEQYF.

The chain's CDR3 is CASTKGERGTGELFF. The CDR3 DNA follows: TGTGCCAGCACAAAGGGGGAGCGGGGAACCGGGGAGCTGTTTTTT. The V call is TRBV4-2, the J call TRBJ2-2; D might be TRBD2 (7 bases). CDR1 is LGHNA and CDR2 is YNFKEQ in the germline V gene. The germline V and J ends were trimmed by 7 bases and 5 bases, with 17 bases remaining between them. This CDR3 region has 15 residues.

This clone has more than one count but fewer than ten. The chain carries TRBV27 and TRBJ2-1; 9 bases are a match to TRBD2. The length of the CDR3 is 15 residues. CDR1 is MNHEY, CDR2 SMNVEV, per germline (reference sequence). Losses at the gene ends were 7 bases for V and 4 bases for J; bases not matched to a gene: 8. CDR3 bases: TGTGCCAGCATCCCACTAGCGGGCCAATACAATGAGCAGTTCTTC. It encodes CASIPLAGQYNEQFF.

This clone was seen a handful of times. This sequence joins TRBV5-1 and TRBJ2-7; the match to TRBD2 covers 10 bases. Germline CDR1 and CDR2: SGHRS and YFSETQ. The ends lost 2 bases at V and 0 bases at J; junction bases unmatched: 5. The CDR3 runs to 16 residues. CDR3 bases: TGCGCCAGCAGCTTTCTAGCGGGGGCCAGCTCCTACGAGCAGTACTTC. Protein sequence: CASSFLAGASSYEQYF.

There are a few counts of this clone. V and J are TRBV18 and TRBJ1-2, with 8 bases fitting TRBD1. This CDR3 region has 15 residues. V was clipped by 3 bases and J by 7 bases; unmatched bases: 10. Per the germline V gene, CDR1 is KGHSH and CDR2 is LQKENI. This CDR3 is CASSPPGTGSRGYTF. Written as DNA, the CDR3 is TGTGCCAGCTCACCCCCTGGGACAGGTTCCCGTGGCTACACCTTC.

The V gene is TRBV29-1, the J gene TRBJ2-5; 7 nucleotides line up with TRBD2. V dropped 5 bases and J dropped 1; count of bases not matched to a gene: 13. CDR1 is SQVTM, CDR2 ANQGSEA, per germline. The CDR3 loop spans 16 amino acids. The CDR3 nucleotides read TGCAGCGTTAAGCTTCGGCTAGCGGTTTCCCAAGAGACCCAGTACTTC. It translates to CSVKLRLAVSQETQYF.

The chain is built from TRBV27 and TRBJ2-3; tentative D call: TRBD1 (5 bases). V was clipped by 0 bases and J by 4 bases, with 11 bases between them. The CDR3 totals 15 residues. Germline CDR1 is MNHEY and CDR2 is SMNVEV (reference sequence). CDR3 nucleotide sequence: TGTGCCAGCAGTTTATCCGTGGGGCAGGCAGATACGCAGTATTTT. This gives the protein CASSLSVGQADTQYF.

Only a few counts were recorded for this clone. V usage is TRBV21-1 and J usage is TRBJ1-1; TRBD1, the table's D call, lacks a check against the DNA. TRBV21-1 is a documented pseudogene. This CDR3 is 14 amino acids long. The CDR3 sequence: CASSKVPGGTEAFF. The CDR3 DNA sequence: TGTGCCAGCAGCAAAGTGCCAGGGGGGACTGAAGCTTTCTTT.

This clone has a handful of counts. The chain links TRBV6-6 to TRBJ1-1; D is uncertain. Trimming cost V 2 bases and J 0 bases, with 7 bases left between them. This CDR3 is built from 14 residues. Germline lookup yields CDR1 MNHNY and CDR2 SVGAGI (reference sequence). CDR3: CASSYRGVNTEAFF. CDR3 nucleotides: TGTGCCAGCAGTTACAGAGGAGTGAACACTGAAGCTTTCTTT.

This clone was counted a few times. The chain employs TRBV4-3 and TRBJ1-3; possible D gene TRBD1, 6 bases. Germline V lookup: CDR1 LGHNA, CDR2 YSLEER. This CDR3 spans 15 amino acids. The V gene lost 0 bases and the J gene lost 4 bases, with 10 bases spanning the gap. CDR3 coding DNA: TGCGCCAGCAGCCAAGATAGGGGGACAGGAAACACCATATATTTT. Protein product: CASSQDRGTGNTIYF.

This clone was seen a handful of times. J is TRBJ1-5 and V is TRBV6-1; possible D gene TRBD1, 5 bases. The germline CDR1 and CDR2 sequences are MNHNS and SASEGT. This CDR3 comprises 15 residues. The V end was cut by 2 bases, the J end by 4 bases, with 12 bases between. This chain's CDR3 is CASSELGPINQPQHF. The CDR3 bases are TGTGCCAGCAGTGAATTGGGGCCTATTAATCAGCCCCAGCATTTT.

This clone has a handful of counts. The chain recombines TRBV13 with TRBJ1-4; a weak D match, TRBD1 (5 bases). The CDR3 has 13 residues. Germline values: CDR1 PRHDT, CDR2 FYEKMQ (reference sequence). With 5 bases removed from V and 5 bases from J, the gap between germline ends came to 9 bases. In DNA form, the CDR3 reads TGTGCCAGCAGCCCAGGGAAGAATGAAAAACTGTTTTTT. The encoded protein is CASSPGKNEKLFF. Variable domain in full (rest from reference TRBV13 and TRBJ1-4): AAGVIQSPRHLIKEKRETATLKCYPIPRHDTVYWYQQGPGQDPQFLISFYEKMQSDKGSIPDRFSAQQFSDYHSELNMSSLELGDSALYFCASSPGKNEKLFFGSGTQLSVL.

J is TRBJ2-4 and V is TRBV6-1; tentative D call: TRBD2 (6 bases). Germline-derived CDR1 and CDR2 are MNHNS and SASEGT. The CDR3 spans 13 residues. V was clipped by 5 bases and J by 7 bases, with 12 bases between them. CDR3 DNA: TGTGCCAGCAGTTTACCCGGAGGGAACATTCAGTACTTC. Protein sequence: CASSLPGGNIQYF.

This clone occurred a few times. The V call is TRBV7-9, the J call TRBJ2-7, with 7 bases aligning to TRBD1. V lost 5 bases to trimming and J lost 3 bases; unmatched junction nucleotides: 16. Germline loops: CDR1 SEHNR, CDR2 FQNEAQ (reference sequence). This CDR3 is 17 amino acids long. CDR3 sequence: CASSPEGTAAPVYEQYF. In DNA form, the CDR3 reads TGTGCCAGCAGCCCCGAGGGGACAGCAGCCCCGGTCTACGAGCAGTACTTC.

This clone was seen once. V is TRBV2 and J is TRBJ2-3; D gene unclear. The V end was cut by 0 bases, the J end by 6 bases, with 16 bases between. Germline V gives CDR1 SNHLY, CDR2 FYNNEI. The CDR3 runs 16 residues. CDR3 region: CASSEALQTAADTQYF. The CDR3 DNA sequence: TGTGCCAGCAGTGAAGCGCTTCAAACAGCTGCTGATACGCAGTATTTT.

The V call is TRBV27, the J call TRBJ2-2; D may be TRBD2 (6 bases). Germline lookup yields CDR1 MNHEY and CDR2 SMNVEV (reference sequence). The V end was cut by 11 bases, the J end by 2 bases, with 15 bases between. CDR3 length: 14 amino acids. The CDR3 spells CAGARGLNTGELFF. For the CDR3, the DNA is TGTGCCGGAGCTAGGGGACTCAACACCGGGGAGCTGTTTTTT.

This clone was seen a few times. The chain carries TRBV4-3 and TRBJ1-6; 9 bases match TRBD1. The CDR3 has 15 residues. Trimming cost V 1 base and J 12 bases; bases outside gene matches: 7. CDR1 is LGHNA, CDR2 YSLEER, per germline. CDR3 residues: CASSQATGGYGPLHF. For the CDR3, the DNA is TGCGCCAGCAGCCAAGCGACAGGGGGGTACGGACCCCTCCACTTT.

In this sample, this clone turned up a few times. The chain uses TRBV5-1 and TRBJ2-1; unclear D gene. The germline CDR1 and CDR2 sequences are SGHRS and YFSETQ. The CDR3 totals 15 residues. V shed 4 bases and J shed 1 base, with 12 bases lying between them. For the CDR3, the DNA is TGCGCCAGCAGCACCGATAGTGGTTCCTACAATGAGCAGTTCTTC. Translating it yields CASSTDSGSYNEQFF.

This clone was seen only a few times. The chain has TRBV7-2 and TRBJ1-2, with a tentative D call TRBD1 (5 bases). CDR1 is SGHTA and CDR2 is FQGNSA in the germline V gene. The CDR3 loop spans 14 amino acids. V gave up 5 bases and J gave up 6 bases, with 16 bases separating them. The CDR3 region is CASSGRTGEDGYTF. In nucleotides, the CDR3 is TGTGCCAGCAGCGGCAGGACGGGGGAAGATGGCTACACCTTC.

The chain joins TRBV10-1 to TRBJ2-7; 9 bases align to TRBD1. V was clipped by 6 bases and J by 7 bases; unmatched bases: 10. The CDR3 covers 14 residues. Germline V gene sequence: CDR1 WNHNN, CDR2 SYGVQD (reference sequence). For the CDR3, the DNA is TGCGCCAGCAGCCATTCCGGGACAGGGTGGGAGCAGTACTTC. Residues: CASSHSGTGWEQYF.

This chain uses TRBV10-1 with TRBJ2-7; 8 nucleotides match TRBD1. Trimming at V came to 7 bases and at J to 2 bases, leaving 7 bases not matched to a gene. The CDR3 sequence is 14 residues long. Germline CDR1 reads WNHNN; CDR2 reads SYGVQD (reference sequence). The chain's CDR3 is CASKPGTGPYEQYF. The DNA of the CDR3 is TGCGCCAGCAAGCCCGGGACAGGACCCTACGAGCAGTACTTC.